The clone carrying this T cell receptor (beta chain) has just a few counts. The antigen remains undetermined. These data come from a study of beta chain features in type 1 diabetes. This CDR3 has 16 residues. V dropped 3 bases and J dropped 10 bases, with 19 bases sitting between them. CDR1 and CDR2 (germline): MDHEN, SYDVKM. Study-level findings and limits: Shorter TCRB CDR3s, moderately but significantly so, marked every one of the four CD4+ subsets in Type 1 diabetes patients.

The entirety of the isolated RNA underwent reverse transcription, so expressed TCRB transcripts were sequenced. The table came from immunoSEQ multiplex PCR; TCRdb's copy has only in-frame clones and leaves some out. The sample shows 680,000 or so clones, roughly 13% of them seen only once. The chain links TRBV28 to TRBJ1-6; tentatively, D is TRBD1 (5 bases). Sequencing input: naive CD4+ T cells from blood. This sequence was found in a man aged 18 to 30 with type 1 diabetes. CDR3 DNA: TGTGCCAGCAGTTTCGGTCGAGGGGTCCGGTACTCACCCCTCCACTTT. Translation: CASSFGRGVRYSPLHF.